This T cell receptor beta chain was recorded in a study of blood T cell repertoires in COVID-19. Whole-study context: Donors in the United States, Italy and Spain gave samples during acute or convalescent COVID-19. T cells, B-cell-depleted T cells, or PBMCs provided the cDNA or gDNA that served as material.

Enrolment of Seattle patients took place during active infection, and they were followed longitudinally. In the authors' workflow: Cell counts per sample came from amplifying reference gene primers. Repertoires were generated with immunoSEQ multiplex PCR, while TCRdb's copy carries only in-frame clones and drops some. The V and J calls and the clone size are those of that table, but D and trimming were determined from the DNA. This table has fewer than 350,000 clones, roughly 90% appearing once. The CDR3 totals 15 residues. The trim removed 1 base at V and 4 bases at J, leaving 5 bases unmatched. Germline V gene sequence: CDR1 SNHLY, CDR2 FYNNEI.

The sample comprised peripheral blood. This clonotype originated in a woman between 70 and 85 years old with COVID-19, enrolled during active disease. The rearrangement links TRBV2 to TRBJ1-1, with 8 bases identical to TRBD1. CDR3 nucleotides: TGTGCCAGCAGTGAAGGACAGGGGAGGGGCACTGAAGCTTTCTTT. Its translation: CASSEGQGRGTEAFF.